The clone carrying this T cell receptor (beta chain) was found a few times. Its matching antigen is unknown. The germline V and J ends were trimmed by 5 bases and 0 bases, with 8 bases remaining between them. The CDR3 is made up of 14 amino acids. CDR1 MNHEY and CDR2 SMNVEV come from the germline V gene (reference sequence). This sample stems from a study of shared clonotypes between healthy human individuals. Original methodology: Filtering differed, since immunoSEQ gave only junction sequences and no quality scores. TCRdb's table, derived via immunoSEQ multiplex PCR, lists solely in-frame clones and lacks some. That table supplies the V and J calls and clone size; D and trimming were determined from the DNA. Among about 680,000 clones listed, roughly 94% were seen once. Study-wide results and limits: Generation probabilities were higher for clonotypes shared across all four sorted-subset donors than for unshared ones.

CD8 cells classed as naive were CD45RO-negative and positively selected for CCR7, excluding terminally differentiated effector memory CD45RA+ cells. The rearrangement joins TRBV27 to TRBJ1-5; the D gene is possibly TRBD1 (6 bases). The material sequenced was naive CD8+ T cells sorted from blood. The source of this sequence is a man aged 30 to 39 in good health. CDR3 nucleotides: TGTGCCAGCAGTAGACAGGTTAGCAATCAGCCCCAGCATTTT. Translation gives CASSRQVSNQPQHF.